Listed below are T cell receptor beta chains from one sample, sequenced in a study of T cells in Graves' hyperthyroidism and ophthalmopathy. Via MiXCR, TCRdb re-called the multiplex PCR reads, giving one row per CDR3 protein. The sample includes around 600,000 distinct CDR3 sequences, around 14% of them seen just once. The sample taken for sequencing was blood. These receptor sequences come from a woman younger than 35 with Graves' ophthalmopathy. The CDR3 runs from the conserved cysteine through the conserved F or W. Each record gives: J gene, V gene, D gene, clone size, CDR3 protein, CDR3 DNA. D genes are given only for firm matches. The size entry is marked missing in some rows and otherwise reads once, few, many or a size class.

TRBJ1-5 | TRBV10-3 | NA | many | CAISERGVSNQPQHF | TGTGCCATCAGTGAGAGGGGGGTTAGCAATCAGCCCCAGCATTTT
TRBJ1-1 | TRBV18 | NA | few | CASSPPLGQASMNTEAFF | TGTGCCAGCTCACCACCGTTGGGTCAGGCCTCTATGAACACTGAAGCTTTCTTT
TRBJ1-5 | TRBV24-1 | TRBD1 | many | CATSDSRTGWGNQPQHF | TGTGCCACCAGTGATTCCCGGACAGGGTGGGGCAATCAGCCCCAGCATTTT
TRBJ1-2 | TRBV28 | TRBD1 | NA | CASSQGAQNYGYTF | TGTGCCAGCAGTCAGGGGGCACAAAACTATGGCTACACCTTC
TRBJ2-4 | TRBV6-1 | TRBD2 | many | CASGGGEYFAKNIQYF | TGTGCCAGCGGGGGGGGGGAGTACTTCGCCAAAAACATTCAGTACTTC
TRBJ2-1 | TRBV5-1 | TRBD2 | NA | CASRLPSGRSYNEQFF | TGCGCCAGCAGGTTGCCTAGCGGGAGGTCCTACAATGAGCAGTTCTTC
TRBJ2-7 | TRBV2 | TRBD1 | NA | CASGRGQGGDEQYF | TGTGCCAGCGGGCGGGGACAGGGAGGGGACGAGCAGTACTTC
TRBJ2-1 | TRBV7-8 | NA | many | CASSLGRDYNEQFF | TGTGCCAGCAGCTTAGGGCGGGACTACAATGAGCAGTTCTTC
TRBJ1-4 | TRBV12-3/TRBV12-4 | NA | many | CASTQRGGNEKLFF | TGTGCCAGCACTCAAAGGGGGGGCAATGAAAAACTGTTTTTT
TRBJ2-1 | TRBV6-1 | TRBD2 | many | CATGLAGLSSYNEQFF | TGTGCCACCGGACTAGCGGGACTCAGCTCCTACAATGAGCAGTTCTTC
TRBJ1-6 | TRBV5-8 | NA | many | CASSLGQGHSPLHF | TGTGCCAGCAGCTTAGGTCAGGGACATTCACCCCTCCACTTT
TRBJ1-5 | TRBV6-1 | NA | many | CASSPGQSNQPQHF | TGTGCCAGCTCACCTGGACAGAGCAATCAGCCCCAGCATTTT
TRBJ2-2 | TRBV4-3 | NA | few | CASSQGGGELFF | TGCGCCAGCAGCCAAGGGGGAGGGGAGCTGTTTTTT
TRBJ1-2 | TRBV19 | NA | NA | CASLPTWANYGYTF | TGTGCCAGTCTCCCAACTTGGGCGAACTATGGCTACACCTTC
TRBJ1-1 | TRBV12-3/TRBV12-4 | NA | many | CASSPQDKMNTEAFF | TGTGCCAGCAGTCCACAGGACAAAATGAACACTGAAGCTTTCTTT
TRBJ2-6 | TRBV30 | NA | NA | CARQAPFGANVLTF | TGTGCACGGCAGGCCCCCTTTGGGGCCAACGTCCTGACTTTC
TRBJ1-2 | TRBV28 | NA | many | CASSQTGYGYTF | TGTGCCAGCAGCCAGACAGGTTATGGCTACACCTTC